The 12 T cell receptor beta chains below all came from one sample that was sequenced in a study of shared clonotypes between healthy human individuals. Repertoires were generated with immunoSEQ multiplex PCR, while TCRdb's copy carries only in-frame clones and drops some. The sample contains about a million clones, more than 75% of which appear only once. Input material: memory CD4+ T cells sorted from blood. Subset of the sample: CD45RA-negative fraction. The receptors derive from a man aged 18 to 35 in good health.

This clone was counted once. As DNA, the CDR3 is TGTGCCATCAGTGAGCTAGGACCAACAGGAGAGACCCAGTACTTC. It translates to CAISELGPTGETQYF. J is TRBJ2-5 and V is TRBV10-3; possibly TRBD1 for D (5 bases). CDR3 length: 15 amino acids. Germline V gene lookup returns CDR1 ENHRY and CDR2 SYGVKD. V lost 2 bases, J lost 4 bases, and 14 bases lay in between.

The chain links TRBV9 to TRBJ1-2; D gene unclear. With 6 bases removed from V and 8 bases from J, the gap between germline ends came to 14 bases. CDR1 SGDLS and CDR2 YYNGEE come from the germline V gene. This CDR3 comprises 12 residues. The chain's CDR3 is CASNQPGLGYTF. The CDR3, as DNA: TGTGCCAGCAACCAGCCCGGGTTAGGCTACACCTTC.

This chain uses TRBV28 with TRBJ1-2; D is possibly TRBD1 (6 bases). V was pared by 4 bases and J by 8 bases, with 14 bases between. The CDR3 sequence is 13 residues long. Per germline, CDR1 MDHEN and CDR2 SYDVKM. The CDR3 protein is CASSSHQGLGYTF. The CDR3 DNA reads TGTGCCAGCAGTTCTCACCAGGGGTTAGGCTACACCTTC.

This chain links TRBV29-1 with TRBJ2-3; D possibly corresponds to TRBD1 (6 bases). V lost 7 bases and J 4 bases, leaving 15 bases between the germline ends. CDR1 is SQVTM, CDR2 ANQGSEA, per germline. This CDR3 spans 13 amino acids. The CDR3 protein is CSASPGVADTQYF. The CDR3, as DNA: TGCAGCGCCTCTCCAGGGGTCGCAGATACGCAGTATTTT.

The V gene is TRBV25-1, the J gene TRBJ1-1; D ambiguous. Germline V gene data show CDR1 as MGHDK and CDR2 as SYGVNS. Trimming took 2 bases from V and 7 from J, leaving 11 bases between them. The length of the CDR3 is 13 residues. As DNA, the CDR3 is TGTGCCAGCAGTGAACCCGTTAATAGTGAAGCTTTCTTT. Protein sequence: CASSEPVNSEAFF.

This chain links TRBV6-1 with TRBJ1-5; D remains ambiguous. The germline V gene encodes CDR1 MNHNS and CDR2 SASEGT. The length of the CDR3 is 14 residues. Trimming removed 8 bases at V and 0 bases at J, with 11 bases between. Written as DNA, the CDR3 is TGTGCCAGCCGACTCCCGAATAGCAATCAGCCCCAGCATTTT. The encoded protein is CASRLPNSNQPQHF.

V and J are TRBV27 and TRBJ2-7; 12 nucleotides line up with TRBD2. The CDR3 length is 16 residues. V trimming: 3 bases; J trimming: 1 base; junction bases outside the gene matches: 4. Germline V CDR1 and CDR2: MNHEY, SMNVEV (reference sequence). CDR3 sequence reads: CASSLRLAGESYEQYF. DNA of the CDR3: TGTGCCAGCAGTTTGAGACTAGCGGGAGAGTCCTACGAGCAGTACTTC.

V usage is TRBV19 and J usage is TRBJ2-1; TRBD2 aligns across 10 bases. CDR3 length equals 16 residues. Germline assignment: CDR1 LNHDA and CDR2 SQIVND (reference sequence). The ends lost 4 bases at V and 4 bases at J; junction bases unmatched: 7. In nucleotides, the CDR3 is TGTGCCAGTAGTAAGTCCGGGACTAGCGCTTACAATGAGCAGTTCTTC. As protein: CASSKSGTSAYNEQFF. The variable domain in full, completed from reference TRBV19 and TRBJ2-1, reads DGGITQSPKYLFRKEGQNVTLSCEQNLNHDAMYWYRQDPGQGLRLIYYSQIVNDFQKGDIAEGYSVSREKKESFPLTVTSAQKNPTAFYLCASSKSGTSAYNEQFFGPGTRLTVL.

In this sample, this clone turned up a few times. The genes are TRBV18 and TRBJ2-1; D unresolved. CDR3 length: 12 residues. V was clipped by 1 base and J by 5 bases, with 3 bases between them. Germline assignment: CDR1 KGHSH and CDR2 LQKENI. The chain's CDR3 is CASSPQNNEQFF. Written as DNA, the CDR3 is TGTGCCAGCTCACCACAAAACAATGAGCAGTTCTTC.

The gene calls are TRBV11-2 and TRBJ2-3; maybe TRBD2 (5 bases). The CDR3 loop spans 15 amino acids. V gave up 5 bases and J gave up 0 bases, with 12 bases separating them. Germline-derived CDR1 and CDR2 are SGHAT and FQNNGV. The CDR3 DNA follows: TGTGCCAGCAGCCCGAGCGGATCTAGCACAGATACGCAGTATTTT. This codes for CASSPSGSSTDTQYF.

The chain uses TRBV5-6 and TRBJ1-4; D is undetermined. Between the trimmed V and J ends, which lost 2 bases and 5 bases, there was a span of 13 bases. Germline CDR1 reads SGHDT; CDR2 reads YYEEEE. The CDR3 covers 15 residues. The CDR3 loop reads CASSFYGIQNEKLFF. The CDR3 region has the DNA TGTGCCAGCAGCTTTTATGGTATTCAGAATGAAAAACTGTTTTTT.

This clone was seen once. J is TRBJ2-3 and V is TRBV7-2, with 7 bases matching TRBD1. V trimming: 3 bases; J trimming: 4 bases; junction bases outside the gene matches: 10. Germline CDR1 SGHTA, CDR2 FQGNSA. The CDR3 runs 16 residues. The DNA for the CDR3 is TGTGCCAGCAGCTTGCAAAAGGGTCAGGGGGCAGATACGCAGTATTTT. Its protein is CASSLQKGQGADTQYF.